The 5 T cell receptor beta chains reported below all come from one sample, sequenced in a study of cytomegalovirus exposure and HLA in healthy donors. PCR was performed using 60 Vbeta and 13 Jbeta primers. Some clones are missing from TCRdb's copy, which holds only in-frame ones; the method was immunoSEQ multiplex PCR. The table shows roughly 140,000 clones, with around 10% occurring only once. The source material was PBMCs. The source is a male donor in good health and CMV-seronegative.

The rearrangement uses TRBV5-6 and TRBJ1-3, with D uncertain. Trimming stripped 2 bases from V and 4 bases from J, with 10 bases between. The CDR3 covers 14 residues. CDR1 is SGHDT, CDR2 YYEEEE, per germline. CDR3 nucleotide sequence: TGTGCCAGCAGCTTCGGTGGAGCCGGAAACACCATATATTTT. Protein: CASSFGGAGNTIYF.

This clone was counted between two and nine times. The chain couples TRBV4-3 to TRBJ1-1, with D possibly being TRBD1 (5 bases). The germline V gene encodes CDR1 LGHNA and CDR2 YSLEER. Trimming pared 1 base from V and 5 bases from J, leaving 14 bases between. The length of the CDR3 is 15 residues. For the CDR3, the DNA is TGCGCCAGCAGCCAAGTGGGCCTTCGGGGGACTGAAGCTTTCTTT. It codes for CASSQVGLRGTEAFF.

The chain joins TRBV6-1 to TRBJ2-7; TRBD1 matches 7 bases. After removal of 7 bases from V and 0 bases from J, the junction contained 3 bases not matched to a gene. CDR3 length: 13 residues. Looked up from germline, CDR1 is MNHNS and CDR2 is SASEGT. CDR3 bases: TGTGCCAGCACACAGGGGAGCTCCTACGAGCAGTACTTC. It yields the protein CASTQGSSYEQYF.

This chain links TRBV7-2 with TRBJ2-3; 12 nucleotides line up with TRBD2. The V and J ends lost 1 base and 2 bases, in that order; junction bases with no gene match: 4. The CDR3 consists of 17 residues. Per germline, CDR1 SGHTA and CDR2 FQGNSA. The CDR3 reads CASSLVGTSGFTDTQYF. The CDR3 DNA is TGTGCCAGCAGCTTAGTAGGGACTAGCGGGTTCACAGATACGCAGTATTTT.

About this clone itself: One junction end does not reproduce the germline sequence, and a read error may be involved. V is TRBV27 and J is TRBJ1-2; the D is unclear. The germline V gene has CDR1 MNHEY and CDR2 SMNVEV (reference sequence). The length of the CDR3 is 14 residues. CDR3 protein: CASRPSRGNYGYPF. CDR3 in DNA: TGTGCCAGCAGGCCCTCCCGGGGAAACTATGGCTACCCCTTC.